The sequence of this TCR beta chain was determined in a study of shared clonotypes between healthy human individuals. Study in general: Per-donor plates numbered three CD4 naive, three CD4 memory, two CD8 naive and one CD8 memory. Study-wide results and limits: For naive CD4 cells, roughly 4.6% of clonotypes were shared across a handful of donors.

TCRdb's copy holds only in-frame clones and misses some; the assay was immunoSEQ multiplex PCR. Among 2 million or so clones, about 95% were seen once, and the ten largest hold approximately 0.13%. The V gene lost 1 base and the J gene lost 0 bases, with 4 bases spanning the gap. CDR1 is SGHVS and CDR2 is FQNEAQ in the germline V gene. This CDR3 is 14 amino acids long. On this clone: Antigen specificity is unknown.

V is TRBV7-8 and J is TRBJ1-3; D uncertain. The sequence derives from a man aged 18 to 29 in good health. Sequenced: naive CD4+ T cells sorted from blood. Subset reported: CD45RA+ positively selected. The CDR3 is CASSLVNSGNTIYF. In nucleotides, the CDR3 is TGTGCCAGCAGCTTAGTCAACTCTGGAAACACCATATATTTT.